A selection of T cell receptor beta chains follows, all from one sample in a study of blood T cell repertoires in COVID-19. The data were produced by immunoSEQ multiplex PCR, yet TCRdb's version contains in-frame clones alone and is incomplete. The sample carries around 260,000 clones, approximately 85% recorded once. Sequencing input: PBMCs or T cells enriched from blood (not recorded which). These TCRs come from a woman in her twenties or thirties who had recovered from COVID-19. The CDR3 runs from the conserved cysteine through the conserved F or W. A D gene is named only where the DNA matches it firmly. Where a row states a size, it is once, few, many or the class of an expanded clone; other rows omit it.

.	.	TRBV28	TRBJ1-2	CASSSGDYGYTF	TGTGCCAGCAGTTCGGGGGACTATGGCTACACCTTC
.	TRBD1	TRBV28	TRBJ1-1	CASSLRGQGASEAFF	TGTGCCAGCAGTTTAAGGGGACAGGGGGCCTCTGAAGCTTTCTTT
.	.	TRBV25-1	TRBJ2-2	CASSEQGSNTGELFF	TGTGCCAGCAGTGAACAGGGTTCGAACACCGGGGAGCTGTTTTTT
few	.	TRBV28	TRBJ1-2	CAGQPGGLNYGYTF	TGTGCCGGTCAGCCGGGGGGATTAAACTATGGCTACACCTTC
.	.	TRBV24-1	TRBJ2-7	CATSDRTMTEQYF	TGTGCCACCAGTGATCGGACAATGACCGAGCAGTACTTC
.	.	TRBV28	TRBJ1-5	CASSLIRVQPQHF	TGTGCCAGCAGTTTAATCAGGGTGCAGCCCCAGCATTTT
.	.	TRBV4-1	TRBJ2-4	CASSQVGRAAKNIQYF	TGCGCCAGCAGCCAAGTCGGCAGGGCGGCCAAAAACATTCAGTACTTC
.	TRBD1	TRBV5-1	TRBJ1-2	CASSLAGGTGYGYTF	TGCGCCAGCAGCTTGGCCGGGGGGACAGGCTATGGCTACACCTTC
.	.	TRBV14	TRBJ2-7	CASSQVRAGEQYF	TGTGCCAGCAGCCAAGTCAGGGCGGGAGAGCAGTACTTC
.	.	TRBV29-1	TRBJ1-2	CSVEGEVDYGYTF	TGCAGCGTTGAAGGGGAGGTCGACTATGGCTACACCTTC
.	TRBD1	TRBV2	TRBJ1-4	CASRGRGRVGEKLFF	TGTGCCAGCAGAGGCAGGGGGCGCGTCGGGGAAAAACTGTTTTTT
once	TRBD2	TRBV7-2	TRBJ2-7	CASSSSGASSYEQYF	TGTGCCAGCAGCTCTAGCGGGGCCAGCTCCTACGAGCAGTACTTC
.	.	TRBV19	TRBJ1-2	CASTLGQPSDYGYTF	TGTGCCAGTACCCTGGGACAACCCTCGGACTATGGCTACACCTTC
.	TRBD1	TRBV19	TRBJ1-6	CASRHIRTGAYSPLHF	TGTGCCAGTAGACATATCCGAACAGGGGCCTATTCACCCCTCCACTTT
.	.	TRBV19	TRBJ1-1	CASSIQDTMNTEAFF	TGTGCCAGTAGTATCCAGGACACGATGAACACTGAAGCTTTCTTT
few	.	TRBV5-4	TRBJ2-7	CASSLTGATYEQYF	TGTGCCAGCAGCTTGACAGGAGCCACCTACGAGCAGTACTTC
.	TRBD1	TRBV28	TRBJ1-5	CASRKPGQGNQPQHF	TGTGCCAGCAGAAAACCGGGACAGGGAAATCAGCCCCAGCATTTT
.	.	TRBV19	TRBJ1-4	CASTRRPLALTTGSNEKLFF	TGTGCCAGCACAAGGAGACCGCTAGCACTTACGACAGGCTCTAATGAAAAACTGTTTTTT
.	.	TRBV28	TRBJ1-6	CASSLHPVSPLHF	TGTGCCAGCAGTTTACATCCAGTTTCACCCCTCCACTTT
.	.	TRBV6-1	TRBJ2-2	CASSEAPGIGELFF	TGTGCCAGCAGTGAAGCCCCGGGGATCGGGGAGCTGTTTTTT
.	.	TRBV27	TRBJ2-5	CASSHNPETQYF	TGTGCCAGCAGTCACAACCCAGAGACCCAGTACTTC
.	.	TRBV28	TRBJ2-1	CASSRNRAVNNEQFF	TGTGCCAGCAGTCGAAACAGGGCCGTAAACAATGAGCAGTTCTTC
.	.	TRBV7-9	TRBJ1-6	CASSLPGFTSPLHF	TGTGCCAGCAGCTTACCGGGGTTCACTTCACCCCTCCACTTT
.	.	TRBV21-1	TRBJ2-5	CASSKAPSTDSQETQYF	TGTGCCAGCAGCAAAGCCCCATCGACTGACAGTCAAGAGACCCAGTACTTC
.	TRBD1	TRBV28	TRBJ2-2	CASSSQGARELFF	TGTGCCAGCAGTAGTCAGGGGGCGAGGGAGCTGTTTTTT
.	.	TRBV7-3	TRBJ2-7	CASSLTIGGSSYEQYF	TGTGCCAGCAGCTTAACGATCGGGGGTAGCTCCTACGAGCAGTACTTC
.	.	TRBV30	TRBJ1-1	CAWVDSEEAFF	TGTGCCTGGGTAGACAGCGAAGAAGCTTTCTTT
once	.	TRBV5-1	TRBJ1-2	CASSLQEEYGYTF	TGCGCCAGCAGCTTGCAGGAAGAGTATGGCTACACCTTC
.	.	TRBV5-1	TRBJ2-1	CASSLDGYNEQFF	TGCGCCAGCAGCTTGGACGGTTACAATGAGCAGTTCTTC
.	.	TRBV27	TRBJ2-1	CASSYGGQLRGNEQFF	TGTGCCAGCAGTTATGGGGGACAGCTCCGGGGGAATGAGCAGTTCTTC
.	.	TRBV11-3	TRBJ2-2	CATSQGLRGGELFF	TGTGCCACTTCACAGGGATTGAGAGGCGGGGAGCTGTTTTTT
once	.	TRBV3-1/TRBV3-2	TRBJ1-2	CASSFLEGNGYTF	TGTGCCAGCAGCTTTCTGGAGGGAAACGGCTACACCTTC
.	.	TRBV20-1	TRBJ2-3	CSASGIDLSTDTQYF	TGCAGTGCTAGTGGAATCGACTTAAGCACAGATACGCAGTATTTT
.	.	TRBV27	TRBJ1-5	CASRPTGTSQPQHF	TGTGCCAGCAGACCTACAGGGACGAGTCAGCCCCAGCATTTT
.	.	TRBV7-3	TRBJ2-5	CASSESGPGAQYF	TGTGCCAGCAGCGAGTCGGGACCAGGGGCCCAGTACTTC
.	.	TRBV2	TRBJ1-1	CASLKEGTPNTEAFF	TGTGCCAGCCTCAAGGAAGGGACACCGAACACTGAAGCTTTCTTT
once	.	TRBV5-6	TRBJ1-1	CASSLGQVMNTEAFF	TGTGCCAGCAGCTTGGGACAGGTCATGAACACTGAAGCTTTCTTT
.	TRBD2	TRBV4-1	TRBJ2-1	CASSQPGGPKFF	TGCGCCAGCAGCCAACCGGGGGGGCCGAAGTTCTTC
.	TRBD1	TRBV7-2	TRBJ2-7	CASSLPPGTGGYEQYF	TGTGCCAGCAGCTTACCCCCCGGGACAGGGGGTTACGAGCAGTACTTC
.	TRBD1	TRBV27	TRBJ1-5	CASSPGTGRNQPQHF	TGTGCCAGCAGTCCAGGGACAGGGAGAAATCAGCCCCAGCATTTT
.	.	TRBV7-9	TRBJ2-7	CASSRPGGKVYEQYF	TGTGCCAGCAGCCGACCCGGGGGTAAGGTCTACGAGCAGTACTTC
.	.	TRBV5-1	TRBJ2-7	CASSPLRAYEQYF	TGCGCCAGCAGCCCCTTGAGGGCCTACGAGCAGTACTTC
few	.	TRBV30	TRBJ1-6	CAWSSGYNSPLHF	TGTGCCTGGAGTTCCGGGTATAATTCACCCCTCCACTTT
.	TRBD1	TRBV28	TRBJ1-1	CASTRTGIMKVAPEAFF	TGTGCCAGCACCCGGACAGGAATCATGAAGGTAGCGCCTGAAGCTTTCTTT
once	.	TRBV9	TRBJ2-5	CASSVGDTQETQYF	TGTGCCAGCAGCGTAGGGGACACCCAAGAGACCCAGTACTTC
once	TRBD1	TRBV5-1	TRBJ2-5	CASSPMTGGFARYF	TGCGCCAGCAGCCCAATGACAGGGGGCTTCGCTAGGTACTTC
.	.	TRBV24-1	TRBJ2-1	CATSDRRSGDEQFF	TGTGCCACCAGTGACCGCCGTTCAGGGGATGAGCAGTTCTTC